This T cell receptor (beta chain) derives from a study of regulatory T cells in long-lasting Graves disease. Building of the TCR beta libraries involved iRepertoire HTBI primers and Arm-PCR of CDR3 regions. TCRdb re-called the multiplex PCR reads through MiXCR, storing one row per CDR3 protein. Of 600,000 to 650,000 distinct CDR3 sequences detected, 16% appear once; the ten largest clones hold around a sixth. The germline V and J ends were trimmed by 5 bases and 4 bases, with 14 bases remaining between them. This CDR3 has 14 amino acids. The time point is: newly diagnosed GD, antithyroid drugs for less than 3 months. After RNA was extracted from PBMCs, the TCR library was made from it. This clonotype was counted many times. This sample also belongs to another study, concerning T cells in Graves' hyperthyroidism and ophthalmopathy.

Specimen: peripheral blood mononuclear cells (PBMCs), collected at new diagnosis, from a patient treated with antithyroid drugs. The J gene is TRBJ1-1, the V gene TRBV12-3 or TRBV12-4; D may be TRBD1 (5 bases). The sequence was obtained from a woman aged 25-40 years with Graves disease. DNA for the CDR3: TGTGCCAGCAGTGCACGGGGGGGGAGCACTGAAGCTTTCTTT. Its protein product is CASSARGGSTEAFF.